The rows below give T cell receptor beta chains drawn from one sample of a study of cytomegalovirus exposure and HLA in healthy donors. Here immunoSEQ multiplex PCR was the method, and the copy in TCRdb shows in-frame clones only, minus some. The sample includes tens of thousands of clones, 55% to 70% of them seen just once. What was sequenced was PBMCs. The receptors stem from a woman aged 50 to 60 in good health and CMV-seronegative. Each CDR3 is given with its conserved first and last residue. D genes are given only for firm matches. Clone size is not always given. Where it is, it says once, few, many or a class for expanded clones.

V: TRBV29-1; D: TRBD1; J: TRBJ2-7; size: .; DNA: TGCAGCGTTGAAGATAGGACAGGAGCTCCCTACGAGCAGTACTTC; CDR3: CSVEDRTGAPYEQYF
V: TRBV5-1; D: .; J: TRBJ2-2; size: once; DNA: TGCGCCAGCAGCGCAGGGTGGGGTTTTGCGAACACCGGGGAGCTGTTTTTT; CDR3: CASSAGWGFANTGELFF
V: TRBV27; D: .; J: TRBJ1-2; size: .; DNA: TGTGCCAGCAGTTTATCCGCTACGGTCGACTATGGCTACACCTTC; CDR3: CASSLSATVDYGYTF
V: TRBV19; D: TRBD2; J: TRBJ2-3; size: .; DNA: TGTGCCAGTAGTTCGGGACTAGCGGGAGCCGGCGCAGATACGCAGTATTTT; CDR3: CASSSGLAGAGADTQYF
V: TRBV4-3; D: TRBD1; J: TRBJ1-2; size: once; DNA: TGCGCCAGCAGCCTTCATGGACAGGAGATCCCCTATGGCTACACCTTC; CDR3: CASSLHGQEIPYGYTF
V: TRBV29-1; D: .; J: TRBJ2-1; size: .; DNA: TGCAGCGCCAAGTCGGGGTGGAGCCTCAGTTACAATGAGCAGTTCTTC; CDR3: CSAKSGWSLSYNEQFF
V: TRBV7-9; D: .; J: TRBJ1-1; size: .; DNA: TGTGCCAGCAGCTCACAGGGTAGATCCACTGAAGCTTTCTTT; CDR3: CASSSQGRSTEAFF
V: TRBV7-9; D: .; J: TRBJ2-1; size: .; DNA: TGTGCCAGCAGCTCGGGGACCTACAATGAGCAGTTCTTC; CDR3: CASSSGTYNEQFF
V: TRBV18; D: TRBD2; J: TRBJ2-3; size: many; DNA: TGTGCCAGCTCACCGACCTATACGACGGAGCGGGAGGGCCCAGATACGCAGTATTTT; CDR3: CASSPTYTTEREGPDTQYF
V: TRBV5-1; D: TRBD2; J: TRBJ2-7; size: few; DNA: TGCGCCAGCAGATCCGCTAGCGGGAGGGCCGGACGGCCCGGAGAAACAGCCTACGAGCAGTACTTC; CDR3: CASRSASGRAGRPGETAYEQYF
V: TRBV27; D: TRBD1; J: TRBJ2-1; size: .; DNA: TGTGCCAGCACCGTGTATAGGGACAGCTACAATGAGCAGTTCTTC; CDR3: CASTVYRDSYNEQFF
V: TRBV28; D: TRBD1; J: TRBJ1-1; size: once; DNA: TGTGCCAGCAGTTCCTACAGGGGAAAGGGTAATCCTGAAGCTTTCTTT; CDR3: CASSSYRGKGNPEAFF
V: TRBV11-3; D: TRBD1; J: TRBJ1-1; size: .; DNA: TGTGCCAGCAGCTGGACAGGACAGAACACTGAAGCTTTCTTT; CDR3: CASSWTGQNTEAFF
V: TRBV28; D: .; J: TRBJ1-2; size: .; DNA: TGTGCCAGCAGTTTATTTGAGAGAACAGGGAATGGCTACACCTTC; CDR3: CASSLFERTGNGYTF
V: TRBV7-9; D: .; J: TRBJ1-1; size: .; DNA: TGTGCCAGCAGCCTACAGGGCACCCTTGAAGCTTTCTTT; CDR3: CASSLQGTLEAFF
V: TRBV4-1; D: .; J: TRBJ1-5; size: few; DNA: TGCGCCAGCAGCCAAGACCTCACAGGAAGGGATCAGCCCCAGCATTTT; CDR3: CASSQDLTGRDQPQHF
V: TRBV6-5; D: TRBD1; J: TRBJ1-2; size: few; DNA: TGTGCCAGCAGCCCCAGACAGGGTCATGGCTACACCTTC; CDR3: CASSPRQGHGYTF
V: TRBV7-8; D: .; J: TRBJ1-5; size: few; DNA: TGTGCCAGCAGCCACGGAGACAGGCAGCCCCAGCATTTT; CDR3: CASSHGDRQPQHF
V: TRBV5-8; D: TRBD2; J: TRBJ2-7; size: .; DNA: TGTGCCAGCAGCTTGGAACTAGCGAGGTACGAGCAGTACTTC; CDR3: CASSLELARYEQYF
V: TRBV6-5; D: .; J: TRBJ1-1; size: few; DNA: TGTGCCAGCAGTTACTCTTGGGACACCGGAGCGGAAGCTTTCTTT; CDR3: CASSYSWDTGAEAFF
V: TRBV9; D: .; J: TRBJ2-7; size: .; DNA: TGTGCCAGCAGCGGCGGGACTGGGGGTTGGGAGCAGTACTTC; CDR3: CASSGGTGGWEQYF
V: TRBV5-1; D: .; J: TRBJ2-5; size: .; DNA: TGCGCCAGCAGCCCACTTAGGAGAGAGACCCAGTACTTC; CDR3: CASSPLRRETQYF
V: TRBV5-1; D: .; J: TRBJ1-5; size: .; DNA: TGCGCCAGCAGCTTGGGCGGGGGCAATCAGCCCCAGCATTTT; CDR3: CASSLGGGNQPQHF
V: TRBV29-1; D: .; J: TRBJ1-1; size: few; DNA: TGCAGCGTCGTGACAGTCCTCAACACTGAAGCTTTCTTT; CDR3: CSVVTVLNTEAFF
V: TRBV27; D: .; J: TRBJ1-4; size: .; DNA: TGTGCCAGCAGCCAGGACAGAATGAATGAAAAACTGTTTTTT; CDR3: CASSQDRMNEKLFF
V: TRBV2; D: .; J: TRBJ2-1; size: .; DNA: TGTGCCAGCAACGAACTTCTATATCCGTTCTTC; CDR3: CASNELLYPFF
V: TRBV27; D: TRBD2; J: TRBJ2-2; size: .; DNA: TGTGCCAGCAGTTTAAGAATTGCGGGAGATGGAAACGGGGAGCTGTTTTTT; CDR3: CASSLRIAGDGNGELFF
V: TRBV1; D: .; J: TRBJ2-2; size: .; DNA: TGCACCAGCAGCCAAGATCCCGGGGGTGTGAACACCGGGGAGCTGTTTTTT; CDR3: CTSSQDPGGVNTGELFF
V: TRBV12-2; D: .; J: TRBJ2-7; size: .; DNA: TGTGCAAGTCGCAGACAGGAGATAGGCCCCTACGAGCAGTACTTC; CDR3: CASRRQEIGPYEQYF
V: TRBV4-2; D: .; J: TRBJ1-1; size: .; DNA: TGTGCCAGCAGCCAAGATGCAGCGGGACTTGAAGCTTTCTTT; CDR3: CASSQDAAGLEAFF
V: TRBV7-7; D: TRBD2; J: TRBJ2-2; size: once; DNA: TGTGCTAGCAGCTTACTAGCGGGAGGGCCCACCGGGGAGCTGTTTTTT; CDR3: CASSLLAGGPTGELFF
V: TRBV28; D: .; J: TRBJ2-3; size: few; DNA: TGTGCCAGCAGGGTCACAACAGATACGCAGTATTTT; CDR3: CASRVTTDTQYF
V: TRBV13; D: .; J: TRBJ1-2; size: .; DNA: TGTGCCAGCAGTCGCAGGGGTTATGGCTACACCTTC; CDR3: CASSRRGYGYTF
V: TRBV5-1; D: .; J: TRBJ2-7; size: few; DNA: TGCGCCAGCAGCCTGAATCCCTCCCGCCAGGGCGGTTTGTTGCAGTACTTC; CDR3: CASSLNPSRQGGLLQYF
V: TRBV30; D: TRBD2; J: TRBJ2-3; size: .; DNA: TGTGCCTGGAGCCCTCGGACTAGCTCCACGCTCGATACGCAGTATTTT; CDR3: CAWSPRTSSTLDTQYF
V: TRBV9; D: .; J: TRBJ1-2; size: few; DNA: TGTGCCAGCAGCGTATCCATCGACAGCAACTATGGCTACACCTTC; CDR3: CASSVSIDSNYGYTF
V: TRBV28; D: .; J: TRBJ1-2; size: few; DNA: TGTGCCAGCAGTTTCCTTGTGGCGGGGACTCTAGGCTACACCTTC; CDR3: CASSFLVAGTLGYTF
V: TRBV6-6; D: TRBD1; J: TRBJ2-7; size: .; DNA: TGTGCCAGCATCCGGGGGACAGGGGACTACGAGCAGTACTTC; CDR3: CASIRGTGDYEQYF
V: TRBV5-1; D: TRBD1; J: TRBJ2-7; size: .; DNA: TGCGCCAGCAGTCTAGGGACAGCCTACGGGGAGCAGTACTTC; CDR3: CASSLGTAYGEQYF
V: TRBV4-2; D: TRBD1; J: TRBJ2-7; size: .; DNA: TGTGCCAGCAGCTTTGAAGGGGGCAGCTCCTACGAGCAGTACTTC; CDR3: CASSFEGGSSYEQYF
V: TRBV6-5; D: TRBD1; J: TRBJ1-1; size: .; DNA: TGTGCCAGCAGTTACATGGTGGGACAGGGCACTGAAGCTTTCTTT; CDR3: CASSYMVGQGTEAFF
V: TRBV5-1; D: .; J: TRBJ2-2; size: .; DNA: TGCGCCAGCAGCTTGGCTCTTCGGACACAAACTAACACCGGGGAGCTGTTTTTT; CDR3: CASSLALRTQTNTGELFF